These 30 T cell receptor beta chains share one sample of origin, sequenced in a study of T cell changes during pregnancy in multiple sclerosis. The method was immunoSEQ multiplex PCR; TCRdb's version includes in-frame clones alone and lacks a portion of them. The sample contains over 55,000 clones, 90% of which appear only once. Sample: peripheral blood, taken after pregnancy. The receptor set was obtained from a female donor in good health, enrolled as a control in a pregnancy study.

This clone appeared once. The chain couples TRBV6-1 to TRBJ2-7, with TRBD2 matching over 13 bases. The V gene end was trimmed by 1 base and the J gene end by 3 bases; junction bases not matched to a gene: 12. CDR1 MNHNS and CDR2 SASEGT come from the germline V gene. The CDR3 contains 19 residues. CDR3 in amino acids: CASSEVTSGRANKVYEQYF. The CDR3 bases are TGTGCCAGCAGTGAAGTAACTAGCGGGAGGGCCAACAAGGTCTACGAGCAGTACTTC.

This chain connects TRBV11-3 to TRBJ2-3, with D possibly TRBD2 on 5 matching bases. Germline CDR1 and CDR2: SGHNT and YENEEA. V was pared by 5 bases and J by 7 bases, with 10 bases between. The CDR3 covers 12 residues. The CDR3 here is CASSQVGNTQYF. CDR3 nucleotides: TGTGCCAGCAGCCAGGTCGGGAATACGCAGTATTTT.

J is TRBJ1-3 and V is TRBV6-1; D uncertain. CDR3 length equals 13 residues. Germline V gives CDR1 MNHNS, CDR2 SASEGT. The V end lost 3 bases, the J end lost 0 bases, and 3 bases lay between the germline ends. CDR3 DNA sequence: TGTGCCAGCAGTGACGGCTCTGGAAACACCATATATTTT. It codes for CASSDGSGNTIYF.

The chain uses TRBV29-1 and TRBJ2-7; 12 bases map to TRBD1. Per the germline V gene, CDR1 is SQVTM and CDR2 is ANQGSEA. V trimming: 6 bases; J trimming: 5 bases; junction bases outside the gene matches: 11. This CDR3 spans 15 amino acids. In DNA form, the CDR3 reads TGCAGCGTGACGGGGGGACAGGGGGCAGTGAACGAGCAGTACTTC. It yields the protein CSVTGGQGAVNEQYF.

The CDR3 loop is CASSELAGGINEQFF. CDR3 bases: TGTGCCAGCAGCGAACTAGCGGGAGGGATCAATGAGCAGTTCTTC. This rearrangement joins TRBV14 to TRBJ2-1; 13 nucleotides agree with TRBD2. CDR1 SGHDN and CDR2 FVKESK come from the germline V gene. Losses at the gene ends were 5 bases for V and 6 bases for J; bases not matched to a gene: 4. The CDR3 spans 15 residues.

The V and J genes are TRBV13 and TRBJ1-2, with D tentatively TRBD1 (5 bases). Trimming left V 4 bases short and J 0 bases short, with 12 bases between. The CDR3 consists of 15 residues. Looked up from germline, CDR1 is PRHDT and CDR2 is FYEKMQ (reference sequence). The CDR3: CASSSRGNANYGYTF. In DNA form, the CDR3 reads TGTGCCAGCAGCTCTCGGGGGAATGCTAACTATGGCTACACCTTC.

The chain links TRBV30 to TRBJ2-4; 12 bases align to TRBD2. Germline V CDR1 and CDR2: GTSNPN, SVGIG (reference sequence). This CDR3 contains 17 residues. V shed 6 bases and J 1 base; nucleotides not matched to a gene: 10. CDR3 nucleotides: TGTGCCTGCCAATCGGGGCTAGCGGGAGGGGCCAAAAACATTCAGTACTTC. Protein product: CACQSGLAGGAKNIQYF.

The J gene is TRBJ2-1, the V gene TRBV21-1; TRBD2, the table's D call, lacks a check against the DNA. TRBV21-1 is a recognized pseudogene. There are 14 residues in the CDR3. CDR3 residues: CATCRLSSYNEQFF. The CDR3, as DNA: TGTGCCACCTGCCGACTGAGTTCCTACAATGAGCAGTTCTTC.

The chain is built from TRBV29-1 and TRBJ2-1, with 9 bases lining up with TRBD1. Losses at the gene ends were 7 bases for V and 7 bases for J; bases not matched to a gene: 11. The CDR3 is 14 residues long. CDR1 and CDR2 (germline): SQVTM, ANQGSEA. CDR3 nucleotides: TGCAGCGGATCTGGGGACAGGGAATCAAATGAGCAGTTCTTC. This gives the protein CSGSGDRESNEQFF.

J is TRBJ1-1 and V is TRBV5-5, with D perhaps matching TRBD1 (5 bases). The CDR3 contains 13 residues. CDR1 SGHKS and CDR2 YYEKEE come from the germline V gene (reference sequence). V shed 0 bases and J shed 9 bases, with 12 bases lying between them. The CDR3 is CASSLERQGKAFF. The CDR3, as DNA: TGTGCCAGCAGCTTGGAGAGGCAGGGTAAAGCTTTCTTT.

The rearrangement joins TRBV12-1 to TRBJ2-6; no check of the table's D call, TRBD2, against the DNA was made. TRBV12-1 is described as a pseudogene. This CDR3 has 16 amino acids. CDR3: CASSLRLISGANVLTF. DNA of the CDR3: TGTGCCAGCAGCTTGAGACTGATCTCTGGGGCCAACGTCCTGACTTTC.

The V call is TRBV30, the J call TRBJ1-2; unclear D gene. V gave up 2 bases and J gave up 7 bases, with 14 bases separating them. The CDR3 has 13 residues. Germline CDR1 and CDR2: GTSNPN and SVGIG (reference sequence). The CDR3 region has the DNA TGTGCCTGGAGTAGTAATCCGGCGGGTGGCTACACCTTC. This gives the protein CAWSSNPAGGYTF.

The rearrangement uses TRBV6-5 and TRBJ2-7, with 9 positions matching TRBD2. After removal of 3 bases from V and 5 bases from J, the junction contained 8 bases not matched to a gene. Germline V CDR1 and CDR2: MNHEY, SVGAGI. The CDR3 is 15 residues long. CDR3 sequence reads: CASSYRSSGVHEQYF. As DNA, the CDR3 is TGTGCCAGCAGTTATAGGTCTAGCGGGGTCCACGAGCAGTACTTC.

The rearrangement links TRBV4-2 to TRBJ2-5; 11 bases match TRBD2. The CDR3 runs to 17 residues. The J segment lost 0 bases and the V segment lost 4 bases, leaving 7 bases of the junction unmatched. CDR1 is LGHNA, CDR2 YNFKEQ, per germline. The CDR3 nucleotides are TGTGCCAGCAGCCTAAGGGGACTAGCGGAGAACCAAGAGACCCAGTACTTC. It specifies CASSLRGLAENQETQYF.

Here the CDR3 DNA reads TGTGCCAGCAGGGTGGCGGGCGAGAGCACTGAAGCTTTCTTT. Translating it yields CASRVAGESTEAFF. V is TRBV6-1 and J is TRBJ1-1; D not resolved. CDR1 is MNHNS and CDR2 is SASEGT in the germline V gene. The V and J ends lost 6 bases and 4 bases respectively, with 15 bases between them. The CDR3 has 14 amino acids.

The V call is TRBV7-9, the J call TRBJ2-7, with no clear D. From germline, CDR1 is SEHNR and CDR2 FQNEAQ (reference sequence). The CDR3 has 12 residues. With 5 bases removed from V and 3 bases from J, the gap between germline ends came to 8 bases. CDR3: CASSTGGYEQYF. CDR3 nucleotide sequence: TGTGCCAGCAGCACTGGCGGCTACGAGCAGTACTTC.

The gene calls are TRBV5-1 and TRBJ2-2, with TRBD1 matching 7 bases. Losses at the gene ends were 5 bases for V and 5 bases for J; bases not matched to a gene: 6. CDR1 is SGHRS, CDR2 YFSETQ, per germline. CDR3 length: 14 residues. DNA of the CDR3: TGCGCCAGCAGGGTACAGGGGTGGACCGGGGAGCTGTTTTTT. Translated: CASRVQGWTGELFF.

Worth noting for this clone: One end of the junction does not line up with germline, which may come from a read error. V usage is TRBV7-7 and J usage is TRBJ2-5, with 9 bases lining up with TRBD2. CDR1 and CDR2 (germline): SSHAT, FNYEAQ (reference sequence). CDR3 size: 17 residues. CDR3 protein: CASSLAPPSGAQETQYF. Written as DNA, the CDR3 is TGTGCTAGCAGCTTAGCGCCCCCTAGCGGGGCCCAAGAGACCCAGTACTTC.

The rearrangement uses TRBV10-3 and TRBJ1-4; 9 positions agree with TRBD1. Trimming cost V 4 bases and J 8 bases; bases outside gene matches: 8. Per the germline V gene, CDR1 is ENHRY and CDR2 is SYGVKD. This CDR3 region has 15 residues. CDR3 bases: TGTGCCATCAGTGGCCGGACAGGGGTTGGAGAAAAACTGTTTTTT. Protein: CAISGRTGVGEKLFF.

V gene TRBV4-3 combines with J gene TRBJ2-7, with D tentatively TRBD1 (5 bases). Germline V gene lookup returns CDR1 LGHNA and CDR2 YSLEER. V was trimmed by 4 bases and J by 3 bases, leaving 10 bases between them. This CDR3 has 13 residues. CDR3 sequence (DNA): TGCGCCAGCAGCCCTACAGGTTGCTACGAGCAGTACTTC. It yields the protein CASSPTGCYEQYF.

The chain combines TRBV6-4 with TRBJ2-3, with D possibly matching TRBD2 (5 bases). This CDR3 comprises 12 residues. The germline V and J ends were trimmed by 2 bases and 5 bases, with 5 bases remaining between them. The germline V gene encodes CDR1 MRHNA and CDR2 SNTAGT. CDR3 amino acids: CASSDSGDTQYF. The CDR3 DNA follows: TGTGCCAGCAGTGACAGCGGAGATACGCAGTATTTT.

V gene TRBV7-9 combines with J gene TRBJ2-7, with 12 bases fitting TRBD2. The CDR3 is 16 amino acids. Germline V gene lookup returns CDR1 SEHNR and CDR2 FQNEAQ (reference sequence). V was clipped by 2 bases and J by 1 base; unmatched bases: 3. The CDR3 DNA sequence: TGTGCCAGCAGCTTACTAGCGGGAGGGCCGTCCTACGAGCAGTACTTC. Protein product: CASSLLAGGPSYEQYF.

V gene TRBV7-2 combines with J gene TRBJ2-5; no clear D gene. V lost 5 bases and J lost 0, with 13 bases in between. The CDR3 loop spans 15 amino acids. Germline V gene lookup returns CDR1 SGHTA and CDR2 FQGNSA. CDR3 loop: CASSTRRANQETQYF. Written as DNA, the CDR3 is TGTGCCAGCAGCACCCGTCGAGCGAACCAAGAGACCCAGTACTTC.

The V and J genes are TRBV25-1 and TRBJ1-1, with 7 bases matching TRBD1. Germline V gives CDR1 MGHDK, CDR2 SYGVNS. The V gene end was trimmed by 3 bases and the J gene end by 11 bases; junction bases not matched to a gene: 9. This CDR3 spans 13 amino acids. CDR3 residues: CASSDSGGSRAFF. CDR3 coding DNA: TGTGCCAGCAGTGACTCAGGGGGGAGTCGGGCTTTCTTT.

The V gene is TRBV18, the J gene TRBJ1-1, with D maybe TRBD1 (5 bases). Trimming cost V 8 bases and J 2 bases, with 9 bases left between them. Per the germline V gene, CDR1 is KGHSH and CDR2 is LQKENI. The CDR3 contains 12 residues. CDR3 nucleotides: TGTGCCAGCGTAGGGGCAAACACTGAAGCTTTCTTT. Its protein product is CASVGANTEAFF.

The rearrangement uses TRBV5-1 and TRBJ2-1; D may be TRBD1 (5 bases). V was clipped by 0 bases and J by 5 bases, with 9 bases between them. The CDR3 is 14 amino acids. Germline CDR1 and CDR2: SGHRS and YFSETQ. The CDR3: CASSLGQTNNEQFF. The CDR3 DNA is TGCGCCAGCAGCTTGGGACAGACAAACAATGAGCAGTTCTTC. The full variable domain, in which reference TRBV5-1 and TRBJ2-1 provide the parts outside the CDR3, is KAGVTQTPRYLIKTRGQQVTLSCSPISGHRSVSWYQQTPGQGLQFLFEYFSETQRNKGNFPGRFSGRQFSNSRSEMNVSTLELGDSALYLCASSLGQTNNEQFFGPGTRLTVL.

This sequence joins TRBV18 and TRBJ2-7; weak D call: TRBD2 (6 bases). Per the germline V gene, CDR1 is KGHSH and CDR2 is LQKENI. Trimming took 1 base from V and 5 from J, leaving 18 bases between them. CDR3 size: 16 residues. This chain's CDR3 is CASSPLSGGKVDEQYF. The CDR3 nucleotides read TGTGCCAGCTCACCACTTTCGGGCGGGAAGGTTGACGAGCAGTACTTC.

The CDR3: CASSESLSPLHF. The DNA of the CDR3 is TGTGCCAGCAGCGAGAGCCTGTCACCCCTCCACTTT. The chain has TRBV11-3 and TRBJ1-6; D unresolved. Trimming took 5 bases from V and 10 from J, leaving 9 bases between them. The CDR3 is made up of 12 amino acids. The germline V gene encodes CDR1 SGHNT and CDR2 YENEEA.

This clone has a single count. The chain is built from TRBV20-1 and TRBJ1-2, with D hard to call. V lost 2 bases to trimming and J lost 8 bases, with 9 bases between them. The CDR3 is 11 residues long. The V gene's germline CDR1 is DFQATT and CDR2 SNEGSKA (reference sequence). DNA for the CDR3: TGCAGTGCTAGACGGACTGACGGCTACACCTTC. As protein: CSARRTDGYTF.

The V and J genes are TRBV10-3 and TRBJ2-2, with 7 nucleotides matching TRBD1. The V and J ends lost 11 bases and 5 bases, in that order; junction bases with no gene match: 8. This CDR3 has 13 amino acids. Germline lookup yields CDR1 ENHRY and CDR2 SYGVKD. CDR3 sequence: CALQTGITGELFF. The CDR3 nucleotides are TGTGCCCTACAGACAGGGATAACCGGGGAGCTGTTTTTT.